The sample holds one count of the clone carrying this T cell receptor beta chain. This entry belongs to a study of tumor-infiltrating lymphocytes in oesophageal squamous cell carcinoma. CDR3 length equals 14 residues. Trimming cost V 4 bases and J 10 bases, with 17 bases left between them. The germline V gene encodes CDR1 MNHNY and CDR2 SVGAGI (reference sequence). Via MiXCR, TCRdb re-called the PCR reads, giving one row per CDR3 protein. The table includes about 18,000 distinct CDR3 sequences, roughly 40% detected once. The chain combines TRBV6-6 with TRBJ2-1; D might be TRBD1 or TRBD2, each matching 6 bases. Sequenced: esophageal tumor tissue. This clonotype was sampled from a male donor with esophageal squamous cell carcinoma. CDR3 loop: CASSFGGLSYEQFF. The CDR3 bases are TGTGCCAGCAGTTTTGGGGGGCTCTCCTACGAGCAGTTCTTC.